The 5 T cell receptor beta chains listed next were all sequenced from one sample in a study of OX40 agonist ivuxolimab in advanced cancers. The protocol was immunoSEQ multiplex PCR, while the TCRdb copy is restricted to in-frame clones and leaves out a portion. The table has over 65,000 clones, approximately 89% seen once. Here the sequenced sample was CD4+ or CD8+ T cells sorted from blood, taken in a trial of the OX40 agonist ivuxolimab. The origin of the receptors is an adult with an advanced solid tumor such as melanoma, head and neck, liver or kidney cancer.

This rearrangement joins TRBV6-1 to TRBJ1-2; D ambiguous. The V gene lost 3 bases and the J gene lost 0 bases, with 11 bases spanning the gap. The CDR3 is made up of 15 amino acids. Germline assignment: CDR1 MNHNS and CDR2 SASEGT. The CDR3 region has the DNA TGTGCCAGCAGTGATCTCCCGACTCCTAACTATGGCTACACCTTC. Translating it yields CASSDLPTPNYGYTF.

The CDR3 DNA follows: TGTGCCAGCAGCTTAGGGGTTCTTCGTTGGGACACCAACAATGAGCAGTTCTTC. Translating it yields CASSLGVLRWDTNNEQFF. This rearrangement joins TRBV7-6 to TRBJ2-1; D might be TRBD1 (6 bases). Between the trimmed V and J ends, which lost 1 base and 5 bases, there was a span of 21 bases. Per germline, CDR1 SGHVS and CDR2 FNYEAQ. There are 18 residues in the CDR3.

The chain couples TRBV12-2 to TRBJ1-2; the DNA was not compared with TRBD1, the D call given in the table. TRBV12-2 is a known pseudogene. CDR3 length: 17 amino acids. The CDR3 sequence: CASRLEDWGQGDHGYTF. The CDR3 nucleotides read TGTGCAAGTCGCTTAGAGGACTGGGGACAGGGGGATCATGGCTACACCTTC.

V usage is TRBV2 and J usage is TRBJ2-4; D is ambiguous. Trimming cost V 4 bases and J 1 base, with 11 bases left between them. The CDR3 spans 15 residues. Germline values: CDR1 SNHLY, CDR2 FYNNEI. The CDR3 loop is CASSVGLFAKNIQYF. The CDR3 coding sequence is TGTGCCAGCAGTGTCGGGCTATTTGCCAAAAACATTCAGTACTTC.

This clone was seen once. V and J are TRBV5-4 and TRBJ1-1, with D tentatively TRBD1 (5 bases). V lost 0 bases, J lost 0 bases, and 9 bases lay in between. Germline CDR1 reads SGHNT; CDR2 reads YYREEE (reference sequence). The CDR3 sequence is 15 residues long. The CDR3: CASSLAQGVNTEAFF. For the CDR3, the DNA is TGTGCCAGCAGCTTGGCCCAGGGTGTGAACACTGAAGCTTTCTTT.